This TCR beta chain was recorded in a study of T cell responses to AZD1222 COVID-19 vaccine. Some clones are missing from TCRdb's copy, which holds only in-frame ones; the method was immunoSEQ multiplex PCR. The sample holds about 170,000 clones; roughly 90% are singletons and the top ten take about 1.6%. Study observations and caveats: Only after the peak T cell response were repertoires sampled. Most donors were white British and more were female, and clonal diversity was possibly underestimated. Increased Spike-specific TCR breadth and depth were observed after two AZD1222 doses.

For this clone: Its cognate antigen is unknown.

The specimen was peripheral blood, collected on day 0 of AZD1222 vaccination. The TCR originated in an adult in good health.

The CDR3 reads CASSFGEYSNQPQHF. Written as DNA, the CDR3 is TGCGCCAGCAGCTTTGGGGAGTATAGCAATCAGCCCCAGCATTTT. V usage is TRBV5-1 and J usage is TRBJ1-5; no clear D gene. The CDR3 runs 15 residues. Per the germline V gene, CDR1 is SGHRS and CDR2 is YFSETQ. The V and J ends lost 2 bases and 0 bases respectively, with 9 bases between them.